The following is a T cell receptor (beta chain) sequence with its context. What it binds is not known. These data belong to a study of CD4+ T cells in melanoma. Study findings and constraints: CD8+ T cell, macrophage and B cell function reportedly correlated with neoantigen-specific CD4+ T cells. Neoantigen-specific CD4+ T cells in melanoma reportedly had diverse differentiation states.

Assay: immunoSEQ multiplex PCR; the TCRdb copy retains only in-frame clones and omits some. This repertoire shows 15,000 or so clones, roughly 63% found once; its top ten account for around 16%. Per the germline V gene, CDR1 is KGHSH and CDR2 is LQKENI. The CDR3 is 16 residues long. V shed 0 bases and J 6 bases; nucleotides not matched to a gene: 8. The source is a human donor with melanoma. The gene calls are TRBV18 and TRBJ2-3, with 8 bases aligning to TRBD2. Sequenced input: cells from a culture (not recorded whether cultured in vitro). Here the CDR3 reads CASSPPVPGGTDTQYF. Written as DNA, the CDR3 is TGTGCCAGCTCACCACCAGTGCCGGGGGGGACCGATACGCAGTATTTT.